This T cell receptor (beta chain) is drawn from a study of blood T cell repertoires in COVID-19. Study details: Nucleic acid was either cDNA or gDNA, and it came from T cells, B-cell-depleted T cells, or PBMCs.

The CDR3 runs to 13 residues. V was pared by 2 bases and J by 8 bases, with 12 bases between. Germline CDR1 MNHEY, CDR2 SVGAGI. Membership in each cohort depended on participant-reported clinical history. Source study methods: Estimates of nucleated cell counts were drawn from the amplification of reference gene primers. Assay used: immunoSEQ multiplex PCR; TCRdb lists only in-frame clones, some missing. The V and J calls and clone size are taken from that table; D and trimming were inferred from the DNA. The sample includes 280,000 or so clones, around 90% of them seen just once. This sequence originates from a woman in her late teens or twenties with acute COVID-19. Sequencing was carried out using PBMCs or T cells enriched from blood (not recorded which). The gene calls are TRBV6-5 and TRBJ1-2; D is possibly TRBD1 (6 bases). This chain's CDR3 is CASSYSTGLGYTF. DNA for the CDR3: TGTGCCAGCAGTTACAGTACAGGGTTGGGCTACACCTTC.